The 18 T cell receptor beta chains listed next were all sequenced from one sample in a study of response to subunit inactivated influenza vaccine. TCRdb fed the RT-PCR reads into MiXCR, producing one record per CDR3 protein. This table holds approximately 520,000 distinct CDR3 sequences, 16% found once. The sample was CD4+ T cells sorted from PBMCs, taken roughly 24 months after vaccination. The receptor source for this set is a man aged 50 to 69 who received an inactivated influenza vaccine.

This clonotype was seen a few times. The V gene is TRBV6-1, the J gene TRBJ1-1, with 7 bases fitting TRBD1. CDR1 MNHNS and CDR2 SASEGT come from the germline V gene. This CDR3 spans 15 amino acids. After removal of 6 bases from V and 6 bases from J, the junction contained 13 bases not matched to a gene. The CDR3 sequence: CASRVRDSLRAEAFF. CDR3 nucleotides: TGTGCCAGCAGAGTCCGGGACAGCCTCCGCGCTGAAGCTTTCTTT.

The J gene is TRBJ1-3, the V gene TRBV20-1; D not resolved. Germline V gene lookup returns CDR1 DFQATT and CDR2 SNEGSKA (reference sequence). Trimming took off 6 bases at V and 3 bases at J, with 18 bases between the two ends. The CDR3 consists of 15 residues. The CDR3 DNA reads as TGCAGTGCCCCCGTAAGAGGGTCACTTGGAAACACCATATATTTT. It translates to CSAPVRGSLGNTIYF.

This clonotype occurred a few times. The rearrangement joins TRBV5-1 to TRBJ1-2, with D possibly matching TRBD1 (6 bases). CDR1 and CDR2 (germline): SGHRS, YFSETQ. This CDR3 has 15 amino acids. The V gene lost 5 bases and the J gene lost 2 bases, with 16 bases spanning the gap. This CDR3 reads CASREQGSANYGYTF. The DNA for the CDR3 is TGCGCCAGCAGGGAACAGGGATCGGCGAACTATGGCTACACCTTC.

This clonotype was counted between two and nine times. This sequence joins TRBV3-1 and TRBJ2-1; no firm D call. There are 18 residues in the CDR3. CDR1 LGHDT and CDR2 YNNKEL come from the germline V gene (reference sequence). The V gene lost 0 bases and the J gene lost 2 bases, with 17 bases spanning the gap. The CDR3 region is CASSQDLWSSFTYNEQFF. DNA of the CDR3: TGTGCCAGCAGCCAAGATCTTTGGTCGAGCTTCACCTACAATGAGCAGTTCTTC.

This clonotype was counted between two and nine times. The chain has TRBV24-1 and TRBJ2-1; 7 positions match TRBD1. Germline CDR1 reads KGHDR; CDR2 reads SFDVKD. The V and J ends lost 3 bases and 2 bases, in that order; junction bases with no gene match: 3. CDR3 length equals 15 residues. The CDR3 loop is CATSDPGQPYNEQFF. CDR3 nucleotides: TGTGCCACCAGTGATCCGGGACAGCCCTACAATGAGCAGTTCTTC.

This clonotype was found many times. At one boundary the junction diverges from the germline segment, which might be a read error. The CDR3 nucleotides read TGTGCCAGCAGCTTAAGCACTAACTATGGCTACACCTTC. Translating it yields CASSLSTNYGYTF. The chain links TRBV5-1 to TRBJ1-2; D unclear. Germline V gene data show CDR1 as SGHRS and CDR2 as YFSETQ. This CDR3 spans 13 amino acids.

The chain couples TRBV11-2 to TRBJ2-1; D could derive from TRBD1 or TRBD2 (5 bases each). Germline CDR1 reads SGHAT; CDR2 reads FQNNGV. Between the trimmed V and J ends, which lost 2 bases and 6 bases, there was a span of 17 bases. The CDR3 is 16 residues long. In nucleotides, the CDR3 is TGTGCCAGCAGCTTAACCTCAGGGCTTGCGGGCAATGAGCAGTTCTTC. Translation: CASSLTSGLAGNEQFF.

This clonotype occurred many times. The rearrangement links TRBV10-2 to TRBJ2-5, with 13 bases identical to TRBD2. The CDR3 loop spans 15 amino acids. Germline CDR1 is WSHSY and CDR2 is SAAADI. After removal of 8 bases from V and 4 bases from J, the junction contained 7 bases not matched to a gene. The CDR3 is CASGLAGVGGETQYF. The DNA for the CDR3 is TGCGCCAGCGGACTAGCGGGAGTGGGGGGAGAGACCCAGTACTTC.

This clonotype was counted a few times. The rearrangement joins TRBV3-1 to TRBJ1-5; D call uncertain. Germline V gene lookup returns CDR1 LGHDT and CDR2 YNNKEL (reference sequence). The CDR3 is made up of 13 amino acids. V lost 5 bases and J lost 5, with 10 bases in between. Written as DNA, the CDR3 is TGTGCCAGCAGCAGGGAGCAGGATCAGCCCCAGCATTTT. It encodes CASSREQDQPQHF.

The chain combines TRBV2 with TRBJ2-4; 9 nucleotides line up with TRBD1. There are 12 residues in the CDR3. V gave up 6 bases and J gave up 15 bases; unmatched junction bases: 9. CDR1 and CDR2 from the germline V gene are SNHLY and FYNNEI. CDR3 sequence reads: CASRDQDRGTYF. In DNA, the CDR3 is TGTGCCAGCAGGGACCAGGACAGGGGAACGTACTTC.

The CDR3 DNA follows: TGTGCCAGCAGTTTGAACAGGGCCGGCGAGCAGTACTTC. Translation: CASSLNRAGEQYF. The V gene is TRBV12-3 or TRBV12-4, the J gene TRBJ2-7; maybe TRBD1 (6 bases). This CDR3 has 13 amino acids. V lost 3 bases to trimming and J lost 6 bases, with 12 bases between them.

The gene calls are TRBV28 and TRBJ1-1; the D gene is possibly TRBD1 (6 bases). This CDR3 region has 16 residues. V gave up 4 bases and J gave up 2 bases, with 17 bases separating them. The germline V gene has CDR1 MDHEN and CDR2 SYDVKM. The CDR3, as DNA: TGTGCCAGCAGTTCCCGCGCCGGGACATATAACACTGAAGCTTTCTTT. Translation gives CASSSRAGTYNTEAFF.

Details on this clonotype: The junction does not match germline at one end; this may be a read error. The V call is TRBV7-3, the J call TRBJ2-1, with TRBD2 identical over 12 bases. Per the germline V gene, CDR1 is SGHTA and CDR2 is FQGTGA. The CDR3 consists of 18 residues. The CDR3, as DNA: TGTGCCAGCAGCTCAACTAGGACTAGCGGGACGTCCTACAAAGAGCAGTTCTTC. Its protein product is CASSSTRTSGTSYKEQFF.

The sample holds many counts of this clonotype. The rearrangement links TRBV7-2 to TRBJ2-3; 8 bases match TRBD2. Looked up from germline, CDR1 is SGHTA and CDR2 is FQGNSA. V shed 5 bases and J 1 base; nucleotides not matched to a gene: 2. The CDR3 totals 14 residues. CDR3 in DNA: TGTGCCAGCAGCCGGGGGGGAGGCACAGATACGCAGTATTTT. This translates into CASSRGGGTDTQYF.

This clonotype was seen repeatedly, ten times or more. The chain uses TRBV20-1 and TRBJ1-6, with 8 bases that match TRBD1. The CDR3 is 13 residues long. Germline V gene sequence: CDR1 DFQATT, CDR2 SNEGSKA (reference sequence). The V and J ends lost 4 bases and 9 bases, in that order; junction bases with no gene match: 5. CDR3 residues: CSATGTGVSPLHF. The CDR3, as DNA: TGCAGTGCTACCGGGACAGGAGTTTCACCCCTCCACTTT.

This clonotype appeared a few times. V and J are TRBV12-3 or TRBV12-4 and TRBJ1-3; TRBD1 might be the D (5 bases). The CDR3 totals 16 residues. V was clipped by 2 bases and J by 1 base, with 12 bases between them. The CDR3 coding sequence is TGTGCCAGCAGTTTAACAGGCCTCGGATCTGGAAACACCATATATTTT. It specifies CASSLTGLGSGNTIYF.

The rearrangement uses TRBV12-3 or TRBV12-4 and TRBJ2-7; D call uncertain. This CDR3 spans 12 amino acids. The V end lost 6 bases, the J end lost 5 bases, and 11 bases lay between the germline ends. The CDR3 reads CASSPEGHEQYF. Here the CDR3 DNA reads TGTGCCAGCAGCCCGGAAGGCCACGAGCAGTACTTC.

Written as DNA, the CDR3 is TGCAGTGCCCATACCTTGAATCAGCCCCAGCATTTT. It translates to CSAHTLNQPQHF. This chain uses TRBV20-1 with TRBJ1-5, with no clear D. Trimming left V 6 bases short and J 4 bases short, with 10 bases between. The CDR3 spans 12 residues. Germline CDR1 DFQATT, CDR2 SNEGSKA (reference sequence).